The present T cell receptor (beta chain) was sequenced within a study of blood T cells in healthy people across ages. Background on the study: With template switching, about one barcoded beta molecule was captured per two T cells. Study-wide results and caveats: A conclusive naive versus antigen-experienced comparison was prevented by the unsorted PBMCs.

V lost 0 bases, J lost 0 bases, and 11 bases stayed unmatched. CDR3 length: 18 amino acids. Germline lookup yields CDR1 SGHRS and CDR2 YFSETQ. Per sample, extraction of total RNA gave at least 5.5 micrograms in every case. About this clonotype itself: Its cognate antigen is unknown.

Combining a sample-barcoded 5' primer with a J-beta primer mix, a second PCR ran for about 6 to 12 cycles. From the 5' RACE reads, TCRdb called clonotypes with MiXCR, one entry per CDR3 protein. The repertoire consists of about 730,000 distinct CDR3 sequences, with 40% to 45% occurring once and the leading ten covering roughly 19%. This receptor was identified in a woman aged 55-69 years in good health. Sequencing input: blood. The rearrangement uses TRBV5-1 and TRBJ2-7; 8 bases fit TRBD1. This CDR3 reads CASSLGSPLGQASYEQYF. The CDR3 DNA follows: TGCGCCAGCAGCTTGGGGTCTCCTTTGGGACAGGCCTCCTACGAGCAGTACTTC.